This T cell receptor (beta chain) comes out of a study of cytomegalovirus exposure and HLA in healthy donors. As for the study in general: About 85 million unique TCRs from HLA-typed donors were held in an early release of data.

To note about this clone: What it binds is unknown.

The PCR was carried out with 60 Vbeta primers and 13 Jbeta primers. Profiled with immunoSEQ multiplex PCR; TCRdb holds only in-frame clones, not every one. This table holds 150,000 to 200,000 clones, around 77% found once. This CDR3 spans 14 amino acids. V lost 3 bases, J lost 7 bases, and 6 bases stayed unmatched. The germline gives CDR1 SNHLY, CDR2 FYNNEI. General study findings and limits: In a later analysis, parvovirus B19, influenza, CMV and Epstein-Barr virus appeared linked to several top co-occurrence clusters.

Sequencing was performed on PBMCs. The V call is TRBV2, the J call TRBJ2-7, with 10 positions matching TRBD2. The origin of this receptor is a middle-aged woman in good health and CMV-seronegative. The CDR3 protein is CASSEASGRVEQYF. CDR3 coding DNA: TGTGCCAGCAGTGAGGCTAGCGGGAGAGTAGAGCAGTACTTC.